These 10 T cell receptor beta chains were all obtained from the same sample, sequenced in a study of cytomegalovirus exposure and HLA in healthy donors. With 60 Vbeta and 13 Jbeta primers, the PCR was carried out. Clones were sequenced by immunoSEQ multiplex PCR, and TCRdb holds only the in-frame ones, with some missing. Of around 210,000 clones in the sample, about 85% are singletons; the top ten hold 0.24%. Sample: PBMCs. The receptor set was obtained from a girl aged 2-10 years in good health and CMV-seronegative.

V gene TRBV7-2 combines with J gene TRBJ1-5; D remains unclear. Trimming took 3 bases from V and 7 from J, leaving 16 bases between them. CDR3 length equals 15 residues. Per the germline V gene, CDR1 is SGHTA and CDR2 is FQGNSA. CDR3 DNA: TGTGCCAGCAGCTTGAGGCGGGGAGATAACCAGCCCCAGCATTTT. This sequence encodes CASSLRRGDNQPQHF. The whole variable domain, remainder taken from reference TRBV7-2 and TRBJ1-5, is GAGVSQSPSNKVTEKGKDVELRCDPISGHTALYWYRQSLGQGLEFLIYFQGNSAPDKSGLPSDRFSAERTGGSVSTLTIQRTQQEDSAVYLCASSLRRGDNQPQHFGDGTRLSIL.

The table lists this clone with a count of one. This CDR3 is CATSRDRYNEQFF. The CDR3 DNA reads as TGTGCCACCAGCAGGGACAGGTACAATGAGCAGTTCTTC. J is TRBJ2-1 and V is TRBV15; TRBD1 aligns across 7 bases. Germline CDR1 LNHNV, CDR2 YYDKDF (reference sequence). The CDR3 covers 13 residues. The trim removed 3 bases at V and 4 bases at J, leaving 0 bases unmatched.

The rearrangement links TRBV5-4 to TRBJ2-3, with TRBD1 as a possible D gene (7 bases). This CDR3 has 15 amino acids. V shed 4 bases and J shed 1 base, with 13 bases lying between them. Germline CDR1 is SGHNT and CDR2 is YYREEE (reference sequence). The chain's CDR3 is CASSPTGEGTDTQYF. The DNA for the CDR3 is TGTGCCAGCAGCCCTACAGGGGAGGGCACAGATACGCAGTATTTT.

The V call is TRBV5-1, the J call TRBJ2-3; 8 bases line up with TRBD2. V lost 0 bases and J lost 2; bases outside the gene matches: 5. Per the germline V gene, CDR1 is SGHRS and CDR2 is YFSETQ. The CDR3 length is 16 residues. The CDR3 loop reads CASSLEAGGFTDTQYF. CDR3 DNA sequence: TGCGCCAGCAGCTTGGAGGCGGGAGGATTCACAGATACGCAGTATTTT.

The genes are TRBV9 and TRBJ2-1; the D is unclear. This CDR3 region has 12 residues. Trimming stripped 0 bases from V and 14 bases from J, with 12 bases between. CDR1 SGDLS and CDR2 YYNGEE come from the germline V gene. This CDR3 reads CASSVGLKEKFF. The CDR3 DNA is TGTGCCAGCAGCGTAGGCCTAAAAGAGAAGTTCTTC.

J is TRBJ2-4 and V is TRBV6-1; 9 positions match TRBD1. This CDR3 comprises 13 residues. The V and J ends lost 5 bases and 8 bases, in that order; junction bases with no gene match: 4. CDR1 and CDR2 (germline): MNHNS, SASEGT. CDR3: CASSSRTGDIQYF. The CDR3 DNA is TGTGCCAGCAGTTCACGGACAGGGGACATTCAGTACTTC.

About this clone: One end of the junction is discordant with germline, which a read error may explain. The chain links TRBV7-9 to TRBJ2-2; TRBD2 aligns across 12 bases. The CDR3 length is 15 residues. CDR1 is SEHNR, CDR2 FQNEAQ, per germline (reference sequence). In DNA, the CDR3 is TGTTCCAGCAGGGGACTAGCGGGGAACACCGGGGAGCTGTTTTTT. Protein: CSSRGLAGNTGELFF.

The V gene is TRBV7-9, the J gene TRBJ1-1, with D unclear. The germline V gene encodes CDR1 SEHNR and CDR2 FQNEAQ (reference sequence). V lost 1 base, J lost 1 base, and 4 bases lay in between. The CDR3 length is 13 residues. CDR3 sequence: CASSLEQNTEAFF. The CDR3 DNA sequence: TGTGCCAGCAGCTTAGAACAGAACACTGAAGCTTTCTTT.

This sequence joins TRBV7-9 and TRBJ1-4; TRBD1 matches 7 bases. Trimming cost V 5 bases and J 0 bases; bases outside gene matches: 3. Germline lookup yields CDR1 SEHNR and CDR2 FQNEAQ (reference sequence). This CDR3 region has 15 residues. The CDR3 loop is CASSPGQTTNEKLFF. DNA for the CDR3: TGTGCCAGCAGCCCGGGACAGACAACTAATGAAAAACTGTTTTTT.

This chain links TRBV12-5 with TRBJ1-1; 7 nucleotides agree with TRBD1. The CDR3 extends over 14 amino acids. V was clipped by 5 bases and J by 4 bases; unmatched bases: 7. The germline gives CDR1 LGHNT, CDR2 FRNRAP. CDR3 protein: CASGPEGAGTEAFF. In DNA form, the CDR3 reads TGTGCTAGTGGTCCCGAGGGGGCAGGCACTGAAGCTTTCTTT.